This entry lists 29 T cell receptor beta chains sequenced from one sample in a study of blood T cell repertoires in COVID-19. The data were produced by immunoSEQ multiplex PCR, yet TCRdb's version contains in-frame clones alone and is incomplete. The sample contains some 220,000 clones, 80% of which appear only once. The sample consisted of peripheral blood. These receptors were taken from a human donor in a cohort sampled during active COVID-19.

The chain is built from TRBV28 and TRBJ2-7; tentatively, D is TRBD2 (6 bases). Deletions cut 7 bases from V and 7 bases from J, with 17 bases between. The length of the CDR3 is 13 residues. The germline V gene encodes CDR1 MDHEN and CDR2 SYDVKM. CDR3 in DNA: TGTGCCAGCACCACCGGGGCGGCGGGGGAGCAGTACTTC. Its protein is CASTTGAAGEQYF. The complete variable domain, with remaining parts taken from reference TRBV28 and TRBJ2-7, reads DVKVTQSSRYLVKRTGEKVFLECVQDMDHENMFWYRQDPGLGLRLIYFSYDVKMKEKGDIPEGYSVSREKKERFSLILESASTNQTSMYLCASTTGAAGEQYFGPGTRLTVT.

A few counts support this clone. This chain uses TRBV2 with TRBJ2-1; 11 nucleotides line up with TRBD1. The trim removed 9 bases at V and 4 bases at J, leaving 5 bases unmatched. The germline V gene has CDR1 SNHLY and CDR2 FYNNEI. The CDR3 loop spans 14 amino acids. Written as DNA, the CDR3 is TGTGCCAGTCGCCGGGACAGGGGGTACAATGAGCAGTTCTTC. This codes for CASRRDRGYNEQFF.

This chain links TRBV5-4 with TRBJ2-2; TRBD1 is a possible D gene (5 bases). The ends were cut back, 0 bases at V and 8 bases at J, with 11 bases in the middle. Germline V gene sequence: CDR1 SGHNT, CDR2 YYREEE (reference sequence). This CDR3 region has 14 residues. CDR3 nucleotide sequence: TGTGCCAGCAGCTTGGAGGCAGGGTGGGGGGAGCTGTTTTTT. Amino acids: CASSLEAGWGELFF.

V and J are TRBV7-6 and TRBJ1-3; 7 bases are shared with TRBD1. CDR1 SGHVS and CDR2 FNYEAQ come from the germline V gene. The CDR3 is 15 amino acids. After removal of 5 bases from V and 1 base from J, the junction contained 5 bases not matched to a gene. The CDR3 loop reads CASSPGTASGNTIYF. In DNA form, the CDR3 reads TGTGCCAGCAGCCCAGGGACAGCTTCTGGAAACACCATATATTTT. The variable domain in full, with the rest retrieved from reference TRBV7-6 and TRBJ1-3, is GAGVSQSPRYKVTKRGQDVALRCDPISGHVSLYWYRQALGQGPEFLTYFNYEAQQDKSGLPNDRFSAERPEGSISTLTIQRTEQRDSAMYRCASSPGTASGNTIYFGEGSWLTVV.

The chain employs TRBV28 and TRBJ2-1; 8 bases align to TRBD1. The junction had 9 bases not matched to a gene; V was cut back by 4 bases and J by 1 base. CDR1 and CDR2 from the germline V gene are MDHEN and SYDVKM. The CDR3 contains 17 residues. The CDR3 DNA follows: TGTGCCAGCAGTTACTCCTCCGGGACAGGTTCCTACAATGAGCAGTTCTTC. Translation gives CASSYSSGTGSYNEQFF.

Here the CDR3 reads CASNRQGGGNTIYF. The DNA of the CDR3 is TGTGCCAGCAATAGACAGGGAGGAGGAAACACCATATATTTT. The genes are TRBV6-6 and TRBJ1-3; 7 nucleotides match TRBD1. Trimming removed 7 bases from V and 4 bases from J; junction bases left unmatched: 7. The CDR3 has 14 residues. Germline CDR1 is MNHNY and CDR2 is SVGAGI (reference sequence).

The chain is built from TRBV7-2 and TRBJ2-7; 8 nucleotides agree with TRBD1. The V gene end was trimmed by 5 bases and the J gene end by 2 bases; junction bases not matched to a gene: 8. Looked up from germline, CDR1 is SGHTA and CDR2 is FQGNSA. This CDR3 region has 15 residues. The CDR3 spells CASSPSGQGAYEQYF. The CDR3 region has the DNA TGTGCCAGCAGCCCAAGCGGACAGGGTGCCTACGAGCAGTACTTC.

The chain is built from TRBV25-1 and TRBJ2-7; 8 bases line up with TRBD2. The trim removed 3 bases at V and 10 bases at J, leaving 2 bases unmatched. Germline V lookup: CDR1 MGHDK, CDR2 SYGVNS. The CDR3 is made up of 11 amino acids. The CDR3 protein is CASSESGSQYF. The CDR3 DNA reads TGTGCCAGCAGTGAGAGCGGGAGCCAGTACTTC.

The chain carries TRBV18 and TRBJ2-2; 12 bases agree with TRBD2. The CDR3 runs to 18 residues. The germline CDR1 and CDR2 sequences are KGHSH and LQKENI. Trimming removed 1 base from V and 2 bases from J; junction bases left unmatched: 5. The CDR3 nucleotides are TGTGCCAGCTCACCACTGGGACTAGCGGGCGCTAACACCGGGGAGCTGTTTTTT. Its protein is CASSPLGLAGANTGELFF.

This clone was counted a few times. CDR3 sequence reads: CSVELNYGYTF. In DNA form, the CDR3 reads TGCAGCGTTGAACTTAACTATGGCTACACCTTC. The V and J genes are TRBV29-1 and TRBJ1-2; D is unresolved. Trimming cost V 2 bases and J 1 base, with 2 bases left between them. The CDR3 has 11 residues. In germline, CDR1 is SQVTM, CDR2 ANQGSEA.

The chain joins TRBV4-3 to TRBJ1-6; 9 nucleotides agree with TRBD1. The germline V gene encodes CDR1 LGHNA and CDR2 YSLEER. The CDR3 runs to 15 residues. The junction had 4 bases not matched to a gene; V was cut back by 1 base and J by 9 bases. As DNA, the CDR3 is TGCGCCAGCAGCCAAGTCCGGGACAGGGCTTCACCCCTCCACTTT. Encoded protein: CASSQVRDRASPLHF.

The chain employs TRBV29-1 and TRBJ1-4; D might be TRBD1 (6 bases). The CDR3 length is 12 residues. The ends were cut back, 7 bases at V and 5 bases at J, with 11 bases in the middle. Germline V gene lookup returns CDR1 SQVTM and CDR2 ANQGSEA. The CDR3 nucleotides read TGCAGCGGGGGGGGCTCAAATGAAAAACTGTTTTTT. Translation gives CSGGGSNEKLFF.

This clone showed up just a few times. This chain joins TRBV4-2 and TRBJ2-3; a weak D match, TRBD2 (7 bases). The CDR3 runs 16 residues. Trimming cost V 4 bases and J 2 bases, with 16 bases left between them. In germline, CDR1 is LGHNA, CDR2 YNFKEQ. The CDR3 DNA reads TGTGCCAGCAGCCTGAACGGGGGGCAAGTCACAGATACGCAGTATTTT. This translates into CASSLNGGQVTDTQYF.

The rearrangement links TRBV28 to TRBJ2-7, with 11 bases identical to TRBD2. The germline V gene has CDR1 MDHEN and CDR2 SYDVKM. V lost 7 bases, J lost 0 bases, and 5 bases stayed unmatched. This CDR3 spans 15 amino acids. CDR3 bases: TGTGCCAGCACCCGGACTAGCGGGCCCTCCTACGAGCAGTACTTC. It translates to CASTRTSGPSYEQYF. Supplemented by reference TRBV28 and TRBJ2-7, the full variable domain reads DVKVTQSSRYLVKRTGEKVFLECVQDMDHENMFWYRQDPGLGLRLIYFSYDVKMKEKGDIPEGYSVSREKKERFSLILESASTNQTSMYLCASTRTSGPSYEQYFGPGTRLTVT.

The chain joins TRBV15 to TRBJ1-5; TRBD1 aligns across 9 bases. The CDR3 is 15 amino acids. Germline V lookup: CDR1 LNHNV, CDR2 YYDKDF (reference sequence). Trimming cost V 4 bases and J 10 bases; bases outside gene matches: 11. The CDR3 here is CATSTTGQGRSPQHF. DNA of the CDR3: TGTGCCACCAGCACCACCGGACAGGGGCGAAGTCCCCAGCATTTT.

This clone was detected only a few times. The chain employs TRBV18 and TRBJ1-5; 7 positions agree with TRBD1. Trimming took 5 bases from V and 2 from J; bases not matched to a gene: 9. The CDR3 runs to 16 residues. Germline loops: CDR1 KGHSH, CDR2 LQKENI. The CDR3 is CASSARDSSRNQPQHF. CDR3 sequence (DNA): TGTGCCAGCTCAGCCCGGGACAGCTCGCGCAATCAGCCCCAGCATTTT.

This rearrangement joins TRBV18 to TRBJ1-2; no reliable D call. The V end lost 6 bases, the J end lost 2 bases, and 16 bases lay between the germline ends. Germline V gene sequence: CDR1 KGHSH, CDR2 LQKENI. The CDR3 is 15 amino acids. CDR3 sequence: CASSRTEVENYGYTF. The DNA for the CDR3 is TGTGCCAGCTCCCGCACCGAGGTAGAAAACTATGGCTACACCTTC.

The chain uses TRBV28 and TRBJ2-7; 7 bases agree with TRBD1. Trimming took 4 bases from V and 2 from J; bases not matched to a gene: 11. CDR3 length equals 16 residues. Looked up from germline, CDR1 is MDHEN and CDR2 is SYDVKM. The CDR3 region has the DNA TGTGCCAGCAGTTCGGGCGCAGTCAGGGGGACCTACGAGCAGTACTTC. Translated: CASSSGAVRGTYEQYF. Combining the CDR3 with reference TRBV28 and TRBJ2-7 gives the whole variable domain DVKVTQSSRYLVKRTGEKVFLECVQDMDHENMFWYRQDPGLGLRLIYFSYDVKMKEKGDIPEGYSVSREKKERFSLILESASTNQTSMYLCASSSGAVRGTYEQYFGPGTRLTVT.

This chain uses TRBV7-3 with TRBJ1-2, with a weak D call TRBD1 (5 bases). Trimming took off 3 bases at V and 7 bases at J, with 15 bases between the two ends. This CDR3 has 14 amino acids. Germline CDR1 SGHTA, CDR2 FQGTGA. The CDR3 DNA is TGTGCCAGCAGCTTCGGACCAGGAGGGGTTGGCTACACCTTC. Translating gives CASSFGPGGVGYTF.

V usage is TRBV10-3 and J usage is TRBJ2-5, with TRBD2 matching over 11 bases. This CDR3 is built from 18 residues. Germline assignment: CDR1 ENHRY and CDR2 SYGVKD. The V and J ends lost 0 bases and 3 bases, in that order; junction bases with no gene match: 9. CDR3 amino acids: CAISESYSSGGAKETQYF. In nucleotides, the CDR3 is TGTGCCATCAGTGAGTCGTATAGTAGCGGGGGGGCGAAAGAGACCCAGTACTTC.

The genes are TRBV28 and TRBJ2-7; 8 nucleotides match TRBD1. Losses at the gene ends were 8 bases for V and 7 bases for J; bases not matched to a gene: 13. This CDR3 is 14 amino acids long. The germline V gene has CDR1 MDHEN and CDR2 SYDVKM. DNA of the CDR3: TGTGCCAGCGATGGCGGACAGGGTCTGGTGGAGCAGTACTTC. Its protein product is CASDGGQGLVEQYF.

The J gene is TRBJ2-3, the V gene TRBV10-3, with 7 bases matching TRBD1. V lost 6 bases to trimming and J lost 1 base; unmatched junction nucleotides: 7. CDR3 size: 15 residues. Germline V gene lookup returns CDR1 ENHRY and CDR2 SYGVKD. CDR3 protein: CAIRPGGEGTDTQYF. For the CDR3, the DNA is TGTGCCATCAGGCCAGGGGGAGAAGGCACAGATACGCAGTATTTT.

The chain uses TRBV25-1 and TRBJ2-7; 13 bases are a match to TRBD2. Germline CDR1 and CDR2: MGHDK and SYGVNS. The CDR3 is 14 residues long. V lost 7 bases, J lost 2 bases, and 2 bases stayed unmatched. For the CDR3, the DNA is TGTGCCAGCACTACTAGCGGGAGGGCCTACGAGCAGTACTTC. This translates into CASTTSGRAYEQYF.

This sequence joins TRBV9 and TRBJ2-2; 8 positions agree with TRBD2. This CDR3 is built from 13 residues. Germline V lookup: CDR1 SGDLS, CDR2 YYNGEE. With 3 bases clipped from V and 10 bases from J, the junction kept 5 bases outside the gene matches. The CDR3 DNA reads TGTGCCAGCAGCGGCCGGGAGGGCCCGGAGCTGTTTTTT. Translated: CASSGREGPELFF.

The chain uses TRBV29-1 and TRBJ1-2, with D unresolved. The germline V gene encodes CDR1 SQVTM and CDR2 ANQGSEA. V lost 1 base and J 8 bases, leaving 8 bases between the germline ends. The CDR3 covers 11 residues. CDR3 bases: TGCAGCGTTGAAGTCGTGGAGGGCTACACCTTC. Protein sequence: CSVEVVEGYTF.

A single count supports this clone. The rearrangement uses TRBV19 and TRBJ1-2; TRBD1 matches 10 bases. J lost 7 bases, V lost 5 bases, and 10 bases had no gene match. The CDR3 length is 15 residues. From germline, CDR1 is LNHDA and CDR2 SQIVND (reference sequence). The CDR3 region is CASSPSGTGAGGYTF. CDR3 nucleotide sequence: TGTGCCAGTAGTCCATCCGGGACAGGGGCGGGTGGCTACACCTTC.

CDR3 in amino acids: CASHRGGELFF. The DNA of the CDR3 is TGTGCCAGCCATAGGGGCGGGGAGCTGTTTTTT. The chain has TRBV28 and TRBJ2-2; tentative D call: TRBD1 (5 bases). The CDR3 totals 11 residues. The germline CDR1 and CDR2 sequences are MDHEN and SYDVKM. Deletions cut 8 bases from V and 7 bases from J, with 8 bases between.

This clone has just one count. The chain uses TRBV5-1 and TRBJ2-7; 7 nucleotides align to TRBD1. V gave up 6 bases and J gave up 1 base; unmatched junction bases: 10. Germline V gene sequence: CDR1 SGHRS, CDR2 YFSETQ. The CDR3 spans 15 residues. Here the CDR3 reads CASTLVETGSYEQYF. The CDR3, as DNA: TGCGCCAGCACCCTGGTTGAGACAGGGTCCTACGAGCAGTACTTC.

CDR3 in DNA: TGTGCCAGCAGCTTAGACCCAGGGGGCTCCTACAATGAGCAGTTCTTC. It specifies CASSLDPGGSYNEQFF. The gene calls are TRBV11-3 and TRBJ2-1, with 7 bases that match TRBD1. The ends lost 0 bases at V and 0 bases at J; junction bases unmatched: 2. CDR3 size: 16 residues. Germline V gene sequence: CDR1 SGHNT, CDR2 YENEEA.